Below are 29 T cell receptor beta chains sequenced from a single sample in a study of lymphopenia after photon versus proton radiotherapy (dated by TCRdb to about 2019). Library generation was performed with the immunoSEQ multiplex PCR assay. The table was pulled from immuneACCESS by TCRdb, which kept in-frame rearrangements only. Such tables lose some clones; where checked, under half of the loss comes from unresolved V genes, and the rest has no known cause. This sample is represented by around 12,000 clones; about nine tenths of them were singletons. Of the sample, 3.5% falls within the top ten clones. The material was peripheral blood, obtained from a patient treated with photon-based radiotherapy. Every receptor here comes from a man in his sixties with pancreatic cancer.

The V and J genes are TRBV11-2 and TRBJ2-2; TRBD2 aligns across 8 bases. V dropped 3 bases and J dropped 7; count of bases not matched to a gene: 7. This CDR3 is built from 15 residues. Germline V lookup: CDR1 SGHAT, CDR2 FQNNGV. DNA of the CDR3: TGTGCCAGCAGCTTTAGCGTAGCGGGGATCGGGGAGCTGTTTTTT. Translating it yields CASSFSVAGIGELFF.

This sequence joins TRBV2 and TRBJ2-7; no firm D call. V lost 1 base to trimming and J lost 3 bases, with 4 bases between them. The CDR3 extends over 12 amino acids. Germline CDR1 SNHLY, CDR2 FYNNEI. The CDR3 bases are TGTGCCAGCAGTGAAGGGGGCTACGAGCAGTACTTC. This encodes CASSEGGYEQYF.

The V and J genes are TRBV19 and TRBJ2-7, with TRBD2 matching over 7 bases. The germline V gene has CDR1 LNHDA and CDR2 SQIVND (reference sequence). V lost 10 bases and J lost 1; bases outside the gene matches: 10. CDR3 length: 14 residues. This CDR3 reads CATGVDGRSYEQYF. CDR3 nucleotides: TGTGCCACGGGTGTAGACGGGAGGTCCTACGAGCAGTACTTC.

V gene TRBV19 combines with J gene TRBJ1-6; 8 positions agree with TRBD1. Germline CDR1 reads LNHDA; CDR2 reads SQIVND (reference sequence). J was trimmed by 3 bases and V by 4 bases; bases with no gene match: 2. There are 15 residues in the CDR3. The CDR3 here is CASSRGQGYNSPLHF. CDR3 DNA: TGTGCCAGTAGTAGAGGACAGGGCTATAATTCACCCCTCCACTTT.

This chain joins TRBV4-3 and TRBJ1-3; a weak D match, TRBD1 (5 bases). Germline V gives CDR1 LGHNA, CDR2 YSLEER. CDR3 size: 16 residues. V was clipped by 0 bases and J by 0 bases, with 9 bases between them. CDR3 sequence reads: CASSQDRANSGNTIYF. CDR3 coding DNA: TGCGCCAGCAGCCAAGACAGGGCTAACTCTGGAAACACCATATATTTT.

The chain joins TRBV7-2 to TRBJ1-3; D is ambiguous. The CDR3 totals 15 residues. Trimming took off 4 bases at V and 0 bases at J, with 10 bases between the two ends. Germline CDR1 is SGHTA and CDR2 is FQGNSA. The CDR3 region has the DNA TGTGCCAGCAGCTCCGACCGAATCTCTGGAAACACCATATATTTT. It is translated as CASSSDRISGNTIYF.

The V and J genes are TRBV7-2 and TRBJ2-5; TRBD2 matches at 9 bases. The germline V gene has CDR1 SGHTA and CDR2 FQGNSA. With V trimmed by 3 bases and J by 4 bases, 3 bases remained unmatched. This CDR3 region has 14 residues. DNA for the CDR3: TGTGCCAGCAGCTTTTTGCGGGGGGGAGAGACCCAGTACTTC. This codes for CASSFLRGGETQYF.

This chain uses TRBV7-9 with TRBJ1-3, with D perhaps TRBD1 (5 bases). The CDR3 has 14 amino acids. Germline CDR1 and CDR2: SEHNR and FQNEAQ (reference sequence). The V end was cut by 6 bases, the J end by 2 bases, with 11 bases between. The CDR3 loop is CASSLDSTGNTIYF. The CDR3 DNA is TGTGCCAGCAGTCTCGACAGTACTGGAAACACCATATATTTT.

The J gene is TRBJ1-1, the V gene TRBV29-1, with no clear D. CDR3 length equals 15 residues. CDR1 is SQVTM, CDR2 ANQGSEA, per germline. Trimming removed 2 bases at V and 0 bases at J, with 13 bases between. The CDR3 sequence is CSVEPGWAMNTEAFF. The CDR3 DNA reads TGCAGCGTTGAACCTGGCTGGGCGATGAACACTGAAGCTTTCTTT.

The chain carries TRBV6-5 and TRBJ1-2; 7 positions match TRBD1. The V segment lost 2 bases and the J segment 8 bases; nucleotides outside the gene matches: 8. The germline gives CDR1 MNHEY, CDR2 SVGAGI. This CDR3 region has 14 residues. As DNA, the CDR3 is TGTGCCAGCAGTTACATATATTCAGGGGGAGGCTACACCTTC. Translating it yields CASSYIYSGGGYTF.

The chain uses TRBV10-3 and TRBJ1-4; tentatively, D is TRBD1 (5 bases). With 6 bases removed from V and 4 bases from J, the gap between germline ends came to 18 bases. This CDR3 comprises 16 residues. Germline CDR1 and CDR2: ENHRY and SYGVKD. CDR3 residues: CAISPTYRQGNEKLFF. The CDR3 DNA reads as TGTGCCATCAGCCCAACATACAGGCAAGGTAATGAAAAACTGTTTTTT.

The V call is TRBV7-9, the J call TRBJ2-7; TRBD2 is a possible D gene (5 bases). Trimming took off 5 bases at V and 5 bases at J, with 19 bases between the two ends. Per germline, CDR1 SEHNR and CDR2 FQNEAQ (reference sequence). CDR3 length: 15 residues. The CDR3: CASSPKWGAQNEQYF. CDR3 bases: TGTGCCAGCAGCCCGAAGTGGGGAGCACAGAACGAGCAGTACTTC.

The chain employs TRBV7-9 and TRBJ1-4; no clear D. The CDR3 has 15 residues. Germline lookup yields CDR1 SEHNR and CDR2 FQNEAQ (reference sequence). V lost 3 bases and J lost 7, with 15 bases in between. The CDR3 sequence is CASSFPRRMGEKLFF. For the CDR3, the DNA is TGTGCCAGCAGCTTCCCAAGACGGATGGGTGAAAAACTGTTTTTT.

J is TRBJ2-3 and V is TRBV5-1, with 7 bases that match TRBD2. Germline V gives CDR1 SGHRS, CDR2 YFSETQ. This CDR3 comprises 13 residues. V was clipped by 4 bases and J by 6 bases; unmatched bases: 5. DNA for the CDR3: TGCGCCAGCAGCCCGAGCGGGGAGGATACGCAGTATTTT. Translated: CASSPSGEDTQYF.

This chain joins TRBV19 and TRBJ2-7, with TRBD1 matching 8 bases. Germline assignment: CDR1 LNHDA and CDR2 SQIVND (reference sequence). Losses at the gene ends were 7 bases for V and 4 bases for J; bases not matched to a gene: 12. CDR3 length equals 15 residues. The CDR3, as DNA: TGTGCCAGTATGAACCTAGGACAGGGAAATTACGAGCAGTACTTC. As protein: CASMNLGQGNYEQYF.

The V gene is TRBV7-8, the J gene TRBJ2-7; 7 nucleotides agree with TRBD1. This CDR3 region has 13 residues. Germline values: CDR1 SGHVS, CDR2 FQNEAQ. V trimming: 4 bases; J trimming: 1 base; junction bases outside the gene matches: 1. The CDR3 spells CASSWGQSYEQYF. The CDR3, as DNA: TGTGCCAGCAGCTGGGGACAGTCCTACGAGCAGTACTTC.

As to this clone: The same CDR3 can be traced to other DNA sequences in this sample. The genes are TRBV19 and TRBJ1-2, with 10 nucleotides matching TRBD1. V gave up 3 bases and J gave up 5 bases; unmatched junction bases: 3. The CDR3 covers 14 residues. Germline assignment: CDR1 LNHDA and CDR2 SQIVND (reference sequence). The CDR3 coding sequence is TGTGCCAGTAGTATCCCGGGACAGGGGTATGGCTACACCTTC. Its protein is CASSIPGQGYGYTF.

The chain has TRBV5-5 and TRBJ2-1; 11 bases agree with TRBD2. This CDR3 contains 17 residues. Germline V gene lookup returns CDR1 SGHKS and CDR2 YYEKEE (reference sequence). Losses at the gene ends were 3 bases for V and 6 bases for J; bases not matched to a gene: 11. The CDR3 DNA follows: TGTGCCAGCAGCTCCCTTAGCGGGGGGGGCTCTCGCAATGAGCAGTTCTTC. Its translation is CASSSLSGGGSRNEQFF.

This clone has just one count. The genes are TRBV15 and TRBJ2-2, with D perhaps TRBD1 or TRBD2 (6 bases each). The CDR3 covers 15 residues. Germline values: CDR1 LNHNV, CDR2 YYDKDF (reference sequence). V was shortened by 6 bases and J by 0 bases, with 11 bases between the two germline ends. The CDR3 loop reads CATRVGGANTGELFF. As DNA, the CDR3 is TGTGCCACCAGGGTCGGGGGCGCGAACACCGGGGAGCTGTTTTTT.

This chain connects TRBV14 to TRBJ1-4; D is unclear. The germline V gene has CDR1 SGHDN and CDR2 FVKESK. V was clipped by 3 bases and J by 5 bases, with 10 bases between them. This CDR3 contains 14 residues. The CDR3 nucleotides are TGTGCCAGCAGCCAGGCCATGGTGAATGAAAAACTGTTTTTT. Encoded protein: CASSQAMVNEKLFF.

The V gene is TRBV7-2, the J gene TRBJ1-5; 7 positions agree with TRBD1. This CDR3 contains 14 residues. The V gene end was trimmed by 5 bases and the J gene end by 1 base; junction bases not matched to a gene: 2. Looked up from germline, CDR1 is SGHTA and CDR2 is FQGNSA. CDR3 sequence (DNA): TGTGCCAGCAGCGCGGACAGGAGCAATCAGCCCCAGCATTTT. Translating it yields CASSADRSNQPQHF.

This clone came up once. The J gene is TRBJ1-2, the V gene TRBV5-4; D gene unclear. Looked up from germline, CDR1 is SGHNT and CDR2 is YYREEE (reference sequence). This CDR3 region has 16 residues. With 0 bases removed from V and 2 bases from J, the gap between germline ends came to 14 bases. The DNA of the CDR3 is TGTGCCAGCAGCTTGGTCTTTACAGACATAAACTATGGCTACACCTTC. This encodes CASSLVFTDINYGYTF.

This clone was seen once. CDR3 DNA sequence: TGTGCCAGCAGTTTACAGGGGTATACTGGAAACACCATATATTTT. Translation gives CASSLQGYTGNTIYF. This chain joins TRBV6-5 and TRBJ1-3, with 7 bases matching TRBD1. This CDR3 is 15 amino acids long. V gave up 4 bases and J gave up 2 bases; unmatched junction bases: 5. Germline assignment: CDR1 MNHEY and CDR2 SVGAGI.

This chain uses TRBV5-1 with TRBJ1-5, with D possibly being TRBD1 (5 bases). Trimming pared 4 bases from V and 2 bases from J, leaving 19 bases between. CDR1 is SGHRS and CDR2 is YFSETQ in the germline V gene. The CDR3 contains 17 residues. CDR3 residues: CASSPTPTDRGNQPQHF. DNA for the CDR3: TGCGCCAGCAGCCCCACTCCGACAGATCGGGGCAATCAGCCCCAGCATTTT.

This clone was detected only once. The rearrangement uses TRBV7-3 and TRBJ2-5; TRBD2 aligns across 7 bases. The V segment lost 4 bases and the J segment 0 bases; nucleotides outside the gene matches: 5. Germline values: CDR1 SGHTA, CDR2 FQGTGA. The CDR3 is 15 amino acids. The CDR3 DNA reads as TGTGCCAGCAGCTCCACCGGGACTAACCAAGAGACCCAGTACTTC. Amino acids: CASSSTGTNQETQYF. The full variable domain, in which reference TRBV7-3 and TRBJ2-5 provide the parts outside the CDR3, is GAGVSQTPSNKVTEKGKYVELRCDPISGHTALYWYRQSLGQGPEFLIYFQGTGAADDSGLPNDRFFAVRPEGSVSTLKIQRTERGDSAVYLCASSSTGTNQETQYFGPGTRLLVL.

The chain is built from TRBV6-4 and TRBJ2-2; a possible D gene is TRBD1 (6 bases). Between the trimmed V and J ends, which lost 6 bases and 6 bases, there was a span of 11 bases. Germline V gene sequence: CDR1 MRHNA, CDR2 SNTAGT. The CDR3 contains 13 residues. The CDR3 region is CASSQGSAGELFF. Here the CDR3 DNA reads TGTGCCAGCAGCCAGGGGAGTGCCGGGGAGCTGTTTTTT.

V usage is TRBV5-1 and J usage is TRBJ1-2; unclear D gene. This CDR3 spans 14 amino acids. V dropped 3 bases and J dropped 1 base, with 10 bases sitting between them. CDR1 SGHRS and CDR2 YFSETQ come from the germline V gene. The CDR3 region is CASSYDKVNYGYTF. DNA for the CDR3: TGCGCCAGCAGCTACGACAAAGTTAACTATGGCTACACCTTC.

The rearrangement uses TRBV5-1 and TRBJ1-1; D is possibly TRBD1 (5 bases). Germline-derived CDR1 and CDR2 are SGHRS and YFSETQ. The CDR3 loop spans 16 amino acids. V was clipped by 4 bases and J by 1 base, with 17 bases between them. Here the CDR3 reads CASSPGVLGPNTEAFF. The CDR3 DNA sequence: TGCGCCAGCAGCCCCGGGGTCTTGGGACCGAACACTGAAGCTTTCTTT.

The chain recombines TRBV11-1 with TRBJ2-7; D is possibly TRBD2 (6 bases). Germline CDR1 and CDR2: SGHAT and FQDESV (reference sequence). With 5 bases removed from V and 4 bases from J, the gap between germline ends came to 15 bases. This CDR3 has 14 amino acids. The DNA of the CDR3 is TGTGCCAGCAGCCTACCGGGACTGATGTACGAGCAGTACTTC. It is translated as CASSLPGLMYEQYF.